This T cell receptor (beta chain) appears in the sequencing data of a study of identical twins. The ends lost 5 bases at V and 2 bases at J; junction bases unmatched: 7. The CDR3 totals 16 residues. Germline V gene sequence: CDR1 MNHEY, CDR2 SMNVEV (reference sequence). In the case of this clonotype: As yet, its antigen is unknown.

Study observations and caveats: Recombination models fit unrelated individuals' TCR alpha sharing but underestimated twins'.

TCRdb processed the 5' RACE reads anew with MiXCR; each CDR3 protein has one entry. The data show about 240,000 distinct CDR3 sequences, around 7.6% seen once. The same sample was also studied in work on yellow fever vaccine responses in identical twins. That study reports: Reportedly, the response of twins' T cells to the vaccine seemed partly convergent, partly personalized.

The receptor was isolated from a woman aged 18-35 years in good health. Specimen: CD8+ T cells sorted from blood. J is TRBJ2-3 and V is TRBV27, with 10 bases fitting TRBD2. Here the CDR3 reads CASSPLAGGTTDTQYF. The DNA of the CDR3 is TGTGCCAGCAGTCCGTTAGCGGGGGGTACCACAGATACGCAGTATTTT.